The T cell receptor (beta chain) under discussion was sequenced for a study of T cells in Graves' hyperthyroidism and ophthalmopathy. Diagnoses used clinical symptoms, serum thyroxine and TRAb, thyroid ultrasound and orbital computed tomography. The PBMCs were sourced from fresh peripheral blood (more than 8.5 ml). This clonotype was counted ten times or more. Amplification yielded TCR beta CDR3 regions, with RNA transcripts as the source. The TCR CDR3 was amplified in a first-round RT-PCR using the HTBI primer set. TCRdb independently ran MiXCR on the multiplex PCR reads; one entry per CDR3 protein. The sample carries about half a million distinct CDR3 sequences, more than 20% recorded once. The material sequenced was blood. The sequence was collected from a young man with Graves' hyperthyroidism.

In DNA form, the CDR3 reads TGTGCCAGCAGTTTACCGGGACAGAATCAGCCCCAGCATTTT. This sequence encodes CASSLPGQNQPQHF. This chain uses TRBV12-3 or TRBV12-4 with TRBJ1-5, with 7 bases lining up with TRBD1. V shed 2 bases, J shed 4 bases, and the junction held 2 bases outside the gene matches. The CDR3 spans 14 residues.